Each of the 24 T cell receptor beta chains below was sequenced from the same sample in a study of T cells in narcolepsy. Profiling relied on immunoSEQ multiplex PCR, and the TCRdb table lists in-frame clones only, not all of them. The sample consists of under 35,000 clones, roughly 80% of them appearing once. Sequenced: memory (CD45RA-) CD4+ T cells from blood. These TCRs come from a human donor in good health.

This clone was counted a few times. The V and J genes are TRBV6-5 and TRBJ1-6; 9 positions match TRBD1. The J segment lost 8 bases and the V segment lost 5 bases, leaving 7 bases of the junction unmatched. There are 15 residues in the CDR3. In germline, CDR1 is MNHEY, CDR2 SVGAGI. DNA of the CDR3: TGTGCCAGCAGTCTTATTGACAGGGGGGATTCACCCCTCCACTTT. This translates into CASSLIDRGDSPLHF.

As concerns this clone: The sample holds other DNA sequences that translate to the same CDR3. The chain carries TRBV6-5 and TRBJ2-3; D is undetermined. Germline V CDR1 and CDR2: MNHEY, SVGAGI. V lost 5 bases, J lost 5 bases, and 11 bases lay in between. This CDR3 region has 13 residues. The CDR3 DNA sequence: TGTGCCAGCAGTAATGGCGCTTTAGATACGCAGTATTTT. It specifies CASSNGALDTQYF.

The chain is built from TRBV28 and TRBJ2-3; 9 bases map to TRBD1. The junction had 15 bases not matched to a gene; V was cut back by 8 bases and J by 3 bases. CDR1 and CDR2 (germline): MDHEN, SYDVKM. This CDR3 is 17 amino acids long. The CDR3 is CASPTHDEGQGTDTQYF. In DNA, the CDR3 is TGTGCCAGCCCTACCCACGACGAGGGACAGGGAACAGATACGCAGTATTTT. The full variable domain, with the rest looked up from reference TRBV28 and TRBJ2-3, is DVKVTQSSRYLVKRTGEKVFLECVQDMDHENMFWYRQDPGLGLRLIYFSYDVKMKEKGDIPEGYSVSREKKERFSLILESASTNQTSMYLCASPTHDEGQGTDTQYFGPGTRLTVL.

This chain joins TRBV19 and TRBJ1-1; 7 bases line up with TRBD1. J lost 5 bases, V lost 3 bases, and 9 bases had no gene match. The CDR3 runs 15 residues. Looked up from germline, CDR1 is LNHDA and CDR2 is SQIVND (reference sequence). CDR3 DNA sequence: TGTGCCAGTAGTATGGGAGCAGGGGGAGGGACTGAAGCTTTCTTT. It is translated as CASSMGAGGGTEAFF.

The chain uses TRBV18 and TRBJ1-1, with a possible D match to TRBD1 (6 bases). The CDR3 is 15 residues long. V was cut by 3 bases and J by 1 base, with 12 bases left in between. Germline assignment: CDR1 KGHSH and CDR2 LQKENI. The CDR3 spells CASSPQGRGNTEAFF. CDR3 in DNA: TGTGCCAGCTCACCCCAGGGCAGGGGGAACACTGAAGCTTTCTTT.

This clone has just one count. The chain uses TRBV9 and TRBJ1-6; the D gene is possibly TRBD1 (5 bases). Germline CDR1 is SGDLS and CDR2 is YYNGEE. V was shortened by 0 bases and J by 6 bases, with 10 bases between the two germline ends. The CDR3 extends over 15 amino acids. The CDR3 spells CASSVALGVNSPLHF. The CDR3 DNA reads as TGTGCCAGCAGCGTAGCTCTGGGGGTTAATTCACCCCTCCACTTT.

This clone was observed once. The V call is TRBV7-2, the J call TRBJ1-5; 7 bases fit TRBD1. V was clipped by 5 bases and J by 6 bases; unmatched bases: 7. Germline V gene lookup returns CDR1 SGHTA and CDR2 FQGNSA. The CDR3 sequence is 14 residues long. Here the CDR3 DNA reads TGTGCCAGCAGCCTCAGACAGGGCTCTCAGCCCCAGCATTTT. Its protein product is CASSLRQGSQPQHF.

The V call is TRBV6-1, the J call TRBJ2-2; D is possibly TRBD1 or TRBD2 (5 bases each). Trimming shortened V by 3 bases and J by 3 bases, and 8 bases separated the two germline ends. Germline loops: CDR1 MNHNS, CDR2 SASEGT. The CDR3 consists of 14 residues. The DNA of the CDR3 is TGTGCCAGCAGTGAGGGGACGTACACCGGGGAGCTGTTTTTT. Its translation: CASSEGTYTGELFF.

The CDR3: CASSRGQYTQYF. In nucleotides, the CDR3 is TGTGCCAGCAGCCGCGGACAATATACGCAGTATTTT. V and J are TRBV7-2 and TRBJ2-3, with TRBD1 as a possible D gene (5 bases). V lost 5 bases and J 7 bases, leaving 10 bases between the germline ends. The CDR3 runs 12 residues. CDR1 and CDR2 from the germline V gene are SGHTA and FQGNSA.

V is TRBV5-6 and J is TRBJ2-5; 10 bases match TRBD2. Trimming at V came to 4 bases and at J to 7 bases, leaving 7 bases not matched to a gene. This CDR3 has 14 amino acids. The germline CDR1 and CDR2 sequences are SGHDT and YYEEEE. This chain's CDR3 is CASSPTASGGTQYF. CDR3 sequence (DNA): TGTGCCAGCAGCCCGACGGCTAGCGGGGGGACCCAGTACTTC.

This rearrangement joins TRBV15 to TRBJ2-3; TRBD1 matches at 7 bases. V lost 2 bases and J lost 5; bases outside the gene matches: 4. From germline, CDR1 is LNHNV and CDR2 YYDKDF (reference sequence). The CDR3 is made up of 14 amino acids. The CDR3 protein is CATSRNRGLDTQYF. CDR3 coding DNA: TGTGCCACCAGCAGAAACAGGGGATTAGATACGCAGTATTTT.

The gene calls are TRBV7-9 and TRBJ2-5; 7 bases align to TRBD2. Germline V CDR1 and CDR2: SEHNR, FQNEAQ (reference sequence). V gave up 5 bases and J gave up 5 bases; unmatched junction bases: 5. CDR3 size: 13 residues. CDR3 in amino acids: CASSLMGGETQYF. The CDR3 bases are TGTGCCAGCAGCCTCATGGGGGGGGAGACCCAGTACTTC.

The CDR3 spells CAIHTGGLETQYF. Here the CDR3 DNA reads TGTGCCATCCATACAGGGGGCTTGGAGACCCAGTACTTC. This chain connects TRBV28 to TRBJ2-5, with 9 bases aligning to TRBD1. Germline V gene sequence: CDR1 MDHEN, CDR2 SYDVKM. This CDR3 has 13 residues. Trimming cost V 10 bases and J 5 bases; bases outside gene matches: 8.

This chain joins TRBV27 and TRBJ1-1; D may be TRBD1 (5 bases). There are 15 residues in the CDR3. Germline V gene lookup returns CDR1 MNHEY and CDR2 SMNVEV (reference sequence). V was clipped by 5 bases and J by 4 bases, with 17 bases between them. CDR3 DNA sequence: TGTGCCAGCAGTACCAAGGCAGGGTTATCCACTGAAGCTTTCTTT. Translating gives CASSTKAGLSTEAFF.

The chain recombines TRBV28 with TRBJ1-5, with D hard to call. Germline V lookup: CDR1 MDHEN, CDR2 SYDVKM. CDR3 length: 16 residues. Trimming shortened V by 5 bases and J by 7 bases, and 21 bases separated the two germline ends. CDR3 in amino acids: CASSRIRLLKEQPQHF. The DNA of the CDR3 is TGTGCCAGCAGTCGAATTCGCCTTCTCAAGGAGCAGCCCCAGCATTTT.

The J gene is TRBJ1-3, the V gene TRBV6-1, with no clear D. Germline V lookup: CDR1 MNHNS, CDR2 SASEGT. This CDR3 region has 14 residues. V gave up 5 bases and J gave up 1 base, with 9 bases separating them. The CDR3 spells CASSTFRSGNTIYF. CDR3 bases: TGTGCCAGCAGTACCTTCAGATCTGGAAACACCATATATTTT.

This clone was found once. This sequence joins TRBV4-1 and TRBJ2-7; the D gene is possibly TRBD1 (7 bases). CDR1 MGHRA and CDR2 YSYEKL come from the germline V gene. This CDR3 comprises 16 residues. The germline V and J ends were trimmed by 1 base and 1 base, with 14 bases remaining between them. The CDR3 loop is CASSQGRDRGSYEQYF. The CDR3 bases are TGCGCCAGCAGCCAAGGGAGGGACAGAGGTTCCTACGAGCAGTACTTC.

This clone was detected a few times. The rearrangement links TRBV10-2 to TRBJ2-1; 8 bases align to TRBD1. The length of the CDR3 is 15 residues. The ends lost 6 bases at V and 5 bases at J; junction bases unmatched: 9. CDR1 is WSHSY and CDR2 is SAAADI in the germline V gene. The CDR3 region has the DNA TGCGCCAGCAGCAAGGGACAGGTCCGAGACAATGAGCAGTTCTTC. This translates into CASSKGQVRDNEQFF.

The chain has TRBV5-1 and TRBJ1-1; D is unclear. The length of the CDR3 is 14 residues. Germline V CDR1 and CDR2: SGHRS, YFSETQ. Between the trimmed V and J ends, which lost 1 base and 0 bases, there was a span of 7 bases. The CDR3 sequence: CASSLPGMNTEAFF. CDR3 DNA: TGCGCCAGCAGCTTGCCGGGGATGAACACTGAAGCTTTCTTT.

This clone was observed a handful of times. The chain combines TRBV5-1 with TRBJ2-2; 10 nucleotides line up with TRBD2. This CDR3 has 18 residues. V lost 3 bases to trimming and J lost 4 bases; unmatched junction nucleotides: 12. Germline V gene lookup returns CDR1 SGHRS and CDR2 YFSETQ. The CDR3 region is CASSSPKIAGGLTGELFF. DNA for the CDR3: TGCGCCAGCAGCTCCCCAAAGATAGCGGGGGGTCTCACCGGGGAGCTGTTTTTT.

The sample holds a few counts of this clone. The chain carries TRBV14 and TRBJ2-1; 11 nucleotides agree with TRBD1. Losses at the gene ends were 2 bases for V and 9 bases for J; bases not matched to a gene: 9. Looked up from germline, CDR1 is SGHDN and CDR2 is FVKESK. This CDR3 contains 16 residues. CDR3: CASSQPWDRGRGEQFF. Here the CDR3 DNA reads TGTGCCAGCAGCCAACCATGGGACAGGGGGAGGGGTGAGCAGTTCTTC.

The V and J genes are TRBV11-2 and TRBJ2-1; 10 positions agree with TRBD2. J gave up 7 bases and V 5 bases, and 17 bases lay outside the gene matches. Germline values: CDR1 SGHAT, CDR2 FQNNGV. This CDR3 is 18 amino acids long. CDR3 nucleotide sequence: TGTGCCAGCAGCCCTATAGGCCCGGGACTAGCGTCGGTAAATGAGCAGTTCTTC. Protein product: CASSPIGPGLASVNEQFF.

This chain joins TRBV2 and TRBJ1-1; D is unresolved. The CDR3 totals 15 residues. CDR1 and CDR2 from the germline V gene are SNHLY and FYNNEI. Trimming stripped 7 bases from V and 3 bases from J, with 18 bases between. As DNA, the CDR3 is TGTGCCAGCACCAAAGAGGGTACTAGAGACACTGAAGCTTTCTTT. Its protein is CASTKEGTRDTEAFF.

The chain employs TRBV28 and TRBJ1-2; the D is unclear. The V gene's germline CDR1 is MDHEN and CDR2 SYDVKM. The ends were cut back, 3 bases at V and 4 bases at J, with 9 bases in the middle. The CDR3 consists of 13 residues. CDR3 bases: TGTGCCAGCAGTTTCGACCCCTTCTATGGCTACACCTTC. This translates into CASSFDPFYGYTF.